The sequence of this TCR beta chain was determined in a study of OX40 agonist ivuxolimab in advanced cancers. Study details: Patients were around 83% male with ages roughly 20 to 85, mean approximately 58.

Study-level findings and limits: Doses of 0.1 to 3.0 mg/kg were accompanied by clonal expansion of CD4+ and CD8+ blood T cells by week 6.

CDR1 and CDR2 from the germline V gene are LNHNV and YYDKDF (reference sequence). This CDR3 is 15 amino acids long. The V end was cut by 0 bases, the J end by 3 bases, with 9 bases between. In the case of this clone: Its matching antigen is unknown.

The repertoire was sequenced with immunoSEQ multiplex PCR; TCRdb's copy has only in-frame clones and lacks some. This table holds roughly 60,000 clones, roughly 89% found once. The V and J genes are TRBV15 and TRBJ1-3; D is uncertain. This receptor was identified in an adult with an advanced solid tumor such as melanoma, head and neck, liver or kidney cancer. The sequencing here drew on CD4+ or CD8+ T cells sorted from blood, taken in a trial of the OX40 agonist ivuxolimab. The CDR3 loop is CATSRDSWDGNTIYF. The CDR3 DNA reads TGTGCCACCAGCAGAGACTCCTGGGATGGAAACACCATATATTTT. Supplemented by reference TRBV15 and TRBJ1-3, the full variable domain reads DAMVIQNPRYQVTQFGKPVTLSCSQTLNHNVMYWYQQKSSQAPKLLFHYYDKDFNNEADTPDNFQSRRPNTSFCFLDIRSPGLGDTAMYLCATSRDSWDGNTIYFGEGSWLTVV.